This T cell receptor beta chain was obtained from a study of monozygotic twins with inflammatory bowel disease. Findings and caveats of the study: There was no support for any single strong signal or clonotype associated with IBD.

For each CDR3 protein, TCRdb gives one entry from its re-call of the 5' RACE reads, without DNA. The sample has about 440,000 distinct CDR3 sequences. The CDR3 sequence is 16 residues long. From germline, CDR1 is SGHTA and CDR2 FQGNSA. Comment on this clonotype: Antigen: not known.

The sample consisted of blood. The source is a human donor with ulcerative colitis or Crohn's disease, or a healthy co-twin of an affected twin (not recorded which). V gene TRBV7-2 combines with J gene TRBJ2-3; TCRdb proposes TRBD2, but this gene call is untestable without DNA. The CDR3 sequence: CASTSRPGLAGDTQYF.